This entry describes one TCR beta chain. The sample is drawn from a study of CD8 T cells in Susac syndrome. In germline, CDR1 is GTSNPN, CDR2 SVGIG (reference sequence). V was clipped by 1 base and J by 8 bases; unmatched bases: 6. The CDR3 is 14 amino acids. The RNA, about 0.5 to 1 ug, was put through reverse transcription using random hexamers. TCRdb re-called the immunoSEQ multiplex PCR reads through MiXCR, storing one row per CDR3 protein. The table records tens of thousands of distinct CDR3 sequences, 90% to 97% of them present only once. The material sequenced was CD8+ T cells from PBMCs. This rearrangement joins TRBV30 to TRBJ2-1, with 9 bases fitting TRBD2. This clonotype was sampled from a human donor with Susac syndrome. CDR3 protein: CAWSGLAGLDEQFF. In DNA form, the CDR3 reads TGTGCCTGGAGTGGGCTAGCGGGGCTTGATGAGCAGTTCTTC.